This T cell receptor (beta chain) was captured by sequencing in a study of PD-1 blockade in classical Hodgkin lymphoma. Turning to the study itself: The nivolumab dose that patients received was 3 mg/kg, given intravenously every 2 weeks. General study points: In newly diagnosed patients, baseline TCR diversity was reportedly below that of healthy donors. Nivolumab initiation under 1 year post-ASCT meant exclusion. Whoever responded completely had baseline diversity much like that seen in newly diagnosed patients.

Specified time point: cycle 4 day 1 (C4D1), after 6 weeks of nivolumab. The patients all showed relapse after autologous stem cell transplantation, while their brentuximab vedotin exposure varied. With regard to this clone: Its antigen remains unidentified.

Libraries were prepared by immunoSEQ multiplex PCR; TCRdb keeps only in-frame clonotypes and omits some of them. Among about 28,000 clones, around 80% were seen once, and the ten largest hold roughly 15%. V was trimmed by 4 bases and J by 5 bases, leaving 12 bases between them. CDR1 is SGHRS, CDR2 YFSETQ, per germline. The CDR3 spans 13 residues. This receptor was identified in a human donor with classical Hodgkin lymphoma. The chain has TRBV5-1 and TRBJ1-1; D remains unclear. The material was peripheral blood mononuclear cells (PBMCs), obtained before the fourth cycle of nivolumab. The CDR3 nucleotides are TGCGCCAGCAGCCAGGACGTGAGGACTGAAGCTTTCTTT. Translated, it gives CASSQDVRTEAFF.